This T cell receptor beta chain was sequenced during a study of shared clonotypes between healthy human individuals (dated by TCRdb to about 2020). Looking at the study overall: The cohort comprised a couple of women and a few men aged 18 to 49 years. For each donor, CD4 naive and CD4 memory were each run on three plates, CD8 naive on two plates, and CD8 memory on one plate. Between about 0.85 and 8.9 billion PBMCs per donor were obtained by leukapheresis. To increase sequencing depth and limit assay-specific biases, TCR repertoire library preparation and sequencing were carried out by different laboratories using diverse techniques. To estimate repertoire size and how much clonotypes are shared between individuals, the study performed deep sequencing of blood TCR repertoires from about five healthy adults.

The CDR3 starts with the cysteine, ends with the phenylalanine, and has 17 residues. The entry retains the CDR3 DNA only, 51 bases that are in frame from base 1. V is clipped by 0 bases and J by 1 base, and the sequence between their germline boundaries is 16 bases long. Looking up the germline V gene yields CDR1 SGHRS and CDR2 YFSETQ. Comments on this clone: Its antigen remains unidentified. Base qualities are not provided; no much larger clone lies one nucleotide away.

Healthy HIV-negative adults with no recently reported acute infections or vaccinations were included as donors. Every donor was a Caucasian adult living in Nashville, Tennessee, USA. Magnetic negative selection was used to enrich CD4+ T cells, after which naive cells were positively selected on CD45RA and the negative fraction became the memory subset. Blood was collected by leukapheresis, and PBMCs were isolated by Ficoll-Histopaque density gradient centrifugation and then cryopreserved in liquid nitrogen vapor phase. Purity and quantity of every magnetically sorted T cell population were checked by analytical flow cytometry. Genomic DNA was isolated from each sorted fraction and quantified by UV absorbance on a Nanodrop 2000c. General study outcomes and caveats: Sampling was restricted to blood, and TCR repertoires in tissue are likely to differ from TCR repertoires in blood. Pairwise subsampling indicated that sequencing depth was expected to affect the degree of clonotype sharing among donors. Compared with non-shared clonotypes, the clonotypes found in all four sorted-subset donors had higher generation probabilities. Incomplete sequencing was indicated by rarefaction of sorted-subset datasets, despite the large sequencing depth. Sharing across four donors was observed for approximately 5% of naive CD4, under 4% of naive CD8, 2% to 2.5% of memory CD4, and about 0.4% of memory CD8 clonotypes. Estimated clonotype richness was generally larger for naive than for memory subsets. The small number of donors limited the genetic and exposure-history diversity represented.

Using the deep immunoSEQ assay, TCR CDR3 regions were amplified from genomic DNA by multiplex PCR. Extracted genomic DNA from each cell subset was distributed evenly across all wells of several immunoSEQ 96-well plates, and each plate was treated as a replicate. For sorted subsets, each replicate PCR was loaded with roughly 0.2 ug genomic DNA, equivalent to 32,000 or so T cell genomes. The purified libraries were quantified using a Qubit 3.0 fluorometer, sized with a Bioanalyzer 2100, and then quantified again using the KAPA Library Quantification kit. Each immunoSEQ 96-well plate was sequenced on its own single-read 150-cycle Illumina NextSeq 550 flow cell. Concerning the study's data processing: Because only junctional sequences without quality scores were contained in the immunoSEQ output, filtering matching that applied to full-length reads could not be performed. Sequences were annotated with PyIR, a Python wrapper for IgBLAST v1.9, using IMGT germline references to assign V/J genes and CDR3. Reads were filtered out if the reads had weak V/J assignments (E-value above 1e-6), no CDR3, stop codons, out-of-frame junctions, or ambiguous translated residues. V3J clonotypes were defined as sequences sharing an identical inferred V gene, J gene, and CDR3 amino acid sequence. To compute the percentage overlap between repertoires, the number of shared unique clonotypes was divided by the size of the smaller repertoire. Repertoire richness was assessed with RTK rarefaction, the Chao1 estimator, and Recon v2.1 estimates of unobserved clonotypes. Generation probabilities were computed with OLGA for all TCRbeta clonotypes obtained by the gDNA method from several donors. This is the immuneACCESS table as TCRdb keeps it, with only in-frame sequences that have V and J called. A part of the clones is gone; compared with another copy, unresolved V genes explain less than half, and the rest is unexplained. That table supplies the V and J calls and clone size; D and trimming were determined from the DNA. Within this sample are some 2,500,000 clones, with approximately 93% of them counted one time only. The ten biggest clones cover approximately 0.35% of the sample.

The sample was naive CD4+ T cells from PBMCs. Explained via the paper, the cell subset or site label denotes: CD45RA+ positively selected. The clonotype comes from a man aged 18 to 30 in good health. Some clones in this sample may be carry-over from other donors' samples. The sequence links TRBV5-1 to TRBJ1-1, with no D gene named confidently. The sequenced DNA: TGCGCCAGCAGCTTGGTCCTTCCCAGGTCAACGAACACTGAAGCTTTCTTT. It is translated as CASSLVLPRSTNTEAFF. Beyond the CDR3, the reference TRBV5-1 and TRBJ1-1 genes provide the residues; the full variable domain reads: KAGVTQTPRYLIKTRGQQVTLSCSPISGHRSVSWYQQTPGQGLQFLFEYFSETQRNKGNFPGRFSGRQFSNSRSEMNVSTLELGDSALYLCASSLVLPRSTNTEAFFGQGTRLTVV.